The subject of this entry is one T cell receptor beta chain. This specimen comes from a study of shared clonotypes between healthy human individuals. Germline V gene lookup returns CDR1 KGHSH and CDR2 LQKENI. The CDR3 loop spans 15 amino acids. V lost 1 base to trimming and J lost 8 bases, with 17 bases between them. Assay used: immunoSEQ multiplex PCR; TCRdb lists only in-frame clones, some missing. This table holds hundreds of thousands of clones, around 79% found once. J is TRBJ1-2 and V is TRBV18; D unclear. The sample consisted of PBMCs. This receptor was identified in a woman aged 40 to 50 in good health. Some clones in this sample may be carry-over from other donors' samples. CDR3 residues: CASSPRLSRPGGYTF. CDR3 sequence (DNA): TGTGCCAGCTCACCACGTCTGTCCCGACCTGGCGGCTACACCTTC.